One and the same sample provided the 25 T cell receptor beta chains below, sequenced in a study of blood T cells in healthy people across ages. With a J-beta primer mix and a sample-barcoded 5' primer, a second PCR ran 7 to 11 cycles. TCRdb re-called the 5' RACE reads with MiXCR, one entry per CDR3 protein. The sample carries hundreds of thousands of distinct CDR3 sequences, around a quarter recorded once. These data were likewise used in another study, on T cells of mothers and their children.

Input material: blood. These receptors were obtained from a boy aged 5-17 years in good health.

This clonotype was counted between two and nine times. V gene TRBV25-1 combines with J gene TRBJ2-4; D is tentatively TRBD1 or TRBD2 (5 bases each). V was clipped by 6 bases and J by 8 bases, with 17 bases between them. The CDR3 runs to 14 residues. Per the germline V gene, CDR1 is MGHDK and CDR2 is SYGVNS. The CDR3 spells CASSRGLPTDIQYF. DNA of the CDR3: TGTGCCAGCAGCCGGGGCCTTCCAACAGACATTCAGTACTTC.

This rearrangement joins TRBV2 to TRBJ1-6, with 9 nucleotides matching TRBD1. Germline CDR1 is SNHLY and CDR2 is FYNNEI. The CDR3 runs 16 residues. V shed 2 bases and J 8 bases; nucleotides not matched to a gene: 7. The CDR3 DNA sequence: TGTGCCAGCAGTGAAAGTGAGACAGGGGGTTATTCACCCCTCCACTTT. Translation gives CASSESETGGYSPLHF.

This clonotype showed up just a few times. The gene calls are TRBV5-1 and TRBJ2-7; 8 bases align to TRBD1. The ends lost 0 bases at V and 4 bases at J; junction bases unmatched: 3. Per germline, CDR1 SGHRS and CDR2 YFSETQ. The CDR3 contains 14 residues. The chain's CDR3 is CASSLVTGAYEQYF. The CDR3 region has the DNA TGCGCCAGCAGCTTGGTGACAGGGGCTTACGAGCAGTACTTC.

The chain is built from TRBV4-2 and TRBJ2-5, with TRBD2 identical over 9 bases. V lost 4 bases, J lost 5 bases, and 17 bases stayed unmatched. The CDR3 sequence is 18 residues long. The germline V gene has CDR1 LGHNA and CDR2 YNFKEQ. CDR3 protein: CASSLPGLAGAEGETQYF. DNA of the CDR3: TGTGCCAGCAGCCTGCCGGGGTTAGCGGGGGCCGAGGGGGAGACCCAGTACTTC.

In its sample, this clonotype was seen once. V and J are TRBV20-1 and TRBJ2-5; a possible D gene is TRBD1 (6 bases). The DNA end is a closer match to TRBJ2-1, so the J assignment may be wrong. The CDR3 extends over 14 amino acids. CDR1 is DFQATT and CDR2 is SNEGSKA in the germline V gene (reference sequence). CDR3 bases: TGCAGTGAGAAACCTCTGGGGGCCTCGAATGAGCAGTTCTTC. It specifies CSEKPLGASNEQFF.

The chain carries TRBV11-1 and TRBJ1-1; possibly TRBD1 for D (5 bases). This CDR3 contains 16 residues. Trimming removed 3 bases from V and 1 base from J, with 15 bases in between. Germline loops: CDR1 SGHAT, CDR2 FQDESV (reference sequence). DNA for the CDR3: TGTGCCAGCAGCTTTTACCAACCTCAGGGGAACACTGAAGCTTTCTTT. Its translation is CASSFYQPQGNTEAFF.

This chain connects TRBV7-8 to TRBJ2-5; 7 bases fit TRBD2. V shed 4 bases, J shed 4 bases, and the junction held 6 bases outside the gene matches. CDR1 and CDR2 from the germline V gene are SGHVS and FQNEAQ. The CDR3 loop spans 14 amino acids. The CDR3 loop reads CASSSNSGPETQYF. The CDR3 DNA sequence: TGTGCCAGCAGCTCTAATAGCGGGCCAGAGACCCAGTACTTC. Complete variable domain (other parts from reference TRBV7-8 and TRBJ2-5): GAGVSQSPRYKVAKRGQDVALRCDPISGHVSLFWYQQALGQGPEFLTYFQNEAQLDKSGLPSDRFFAERPEGSVSTLKIQRTQQEDSAVYLCASSSNSGPETQYFGPGTRLLVL.

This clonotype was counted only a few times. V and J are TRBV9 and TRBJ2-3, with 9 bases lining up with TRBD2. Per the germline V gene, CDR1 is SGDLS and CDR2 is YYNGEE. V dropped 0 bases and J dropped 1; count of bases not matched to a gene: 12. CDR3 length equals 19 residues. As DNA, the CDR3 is TGTGCCAGCAGCGTAGACAGGGGAAGCGGGGGGCGACGCACAGATACGCAGTATTTT. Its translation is CASSVDRGSGGRRTDTQYF.

The CDR3 spells CASSYSTAFSGNTIYF. The CDR3 DNA is TGTGCCAGCAGTTACTCGACAGCTTTCTCTGGAAACACCATATATTTT. This sequence joins TRBV6-5 and TRBJ1-3, with D possibly matching TRBD1 (5 bases). The germline V gene has CDR1 MNHEY and CDR2 SVGAGI. The V and J ends lost 0 bases and 0 bases respectively, with 9 bases between them. This CDR3 comprises 16 residues.

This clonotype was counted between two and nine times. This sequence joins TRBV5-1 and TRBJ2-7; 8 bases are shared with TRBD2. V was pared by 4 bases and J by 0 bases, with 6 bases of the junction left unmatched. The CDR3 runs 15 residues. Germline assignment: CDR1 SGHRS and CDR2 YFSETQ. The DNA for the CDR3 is TGCGCCAGCAGCGGGGCGGGGGGCCTCTCCTACGAGCAGTACTTC. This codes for CASSGAGGLSYEQYF.

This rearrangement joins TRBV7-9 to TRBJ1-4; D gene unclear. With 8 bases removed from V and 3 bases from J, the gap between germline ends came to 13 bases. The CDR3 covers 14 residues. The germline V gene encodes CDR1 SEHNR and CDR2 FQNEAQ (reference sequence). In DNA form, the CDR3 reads TGTGCCAGCGGTCCACCTGGTGCTAATGAAAAACTGTTTTTT. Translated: CASGPPGANEKLFF.

Written as DNA, the CDR3 is TGTGCCAGCAGTTTATGGACGGGACAGGACAATGAAAAACTGTTTTTT. This sequence encodes CASSLWTGQDNEKLFF. The chain couples TRBV28 to TRBJ1-4; 8 nucleotides match TRBD1. Germline CDR1 reads MDHEN; CDR2 reads SYDVKM. The CDR3 extends over 16 amino acids. V lost 0 bases and J lost 5; bases outside the gene matches: 5.

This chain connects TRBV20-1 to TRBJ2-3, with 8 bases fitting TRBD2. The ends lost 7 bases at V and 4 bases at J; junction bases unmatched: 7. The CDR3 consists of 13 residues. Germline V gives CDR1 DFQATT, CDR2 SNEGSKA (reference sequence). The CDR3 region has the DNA TGCAGTGGACCCGGGGGGGCCCCAGATACGCAGTATTTT. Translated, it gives CSGPGGAPDTQYF.

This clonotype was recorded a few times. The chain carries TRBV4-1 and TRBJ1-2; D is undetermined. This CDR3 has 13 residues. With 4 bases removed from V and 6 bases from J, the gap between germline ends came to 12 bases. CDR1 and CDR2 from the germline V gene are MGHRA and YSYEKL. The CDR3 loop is CASSREAGDGYTF. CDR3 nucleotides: TGCGCCAGCAGCCGAGAGGCAGGCGATGGCTACACCTTC.

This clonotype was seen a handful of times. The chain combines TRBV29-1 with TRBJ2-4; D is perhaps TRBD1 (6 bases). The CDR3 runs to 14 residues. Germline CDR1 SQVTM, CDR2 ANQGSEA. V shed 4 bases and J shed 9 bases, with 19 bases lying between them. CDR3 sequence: CSVGKSGQSGIQYF. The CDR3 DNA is TGCAGCGTTGGAAAATCTGGACAGAGCGGCATTCAGTACTTC.

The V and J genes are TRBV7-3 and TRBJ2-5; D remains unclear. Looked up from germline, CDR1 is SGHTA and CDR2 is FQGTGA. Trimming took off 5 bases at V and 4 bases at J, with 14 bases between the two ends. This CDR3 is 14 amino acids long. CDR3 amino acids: CASSPRVNGETQYF. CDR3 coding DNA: TGTGCCAGCAGCCCCAGAGTCAACGGAGAGACCCAGTACTTC.

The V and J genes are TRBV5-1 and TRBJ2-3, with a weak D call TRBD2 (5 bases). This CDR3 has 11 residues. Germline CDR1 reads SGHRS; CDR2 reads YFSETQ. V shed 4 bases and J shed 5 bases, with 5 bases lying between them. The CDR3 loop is CASSGRDTQYF. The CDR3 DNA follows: TGCGCCAGCAGCGGGAGAGATACGCAGTATTTT.

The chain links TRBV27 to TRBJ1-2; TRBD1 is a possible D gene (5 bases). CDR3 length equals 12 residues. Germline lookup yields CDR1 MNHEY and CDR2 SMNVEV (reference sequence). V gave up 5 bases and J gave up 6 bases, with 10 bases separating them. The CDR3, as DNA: TGTGCCAGCAGTGGGGGTGACCATGGCTACACCTTC. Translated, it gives CASSGGDHGYTF.

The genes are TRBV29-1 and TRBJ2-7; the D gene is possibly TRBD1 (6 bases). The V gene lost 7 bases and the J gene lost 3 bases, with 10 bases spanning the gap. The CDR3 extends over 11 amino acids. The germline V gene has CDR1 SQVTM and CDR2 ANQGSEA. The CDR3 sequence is CSAGRGYEQYF. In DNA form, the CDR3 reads TGCAGCGCTGGCAGGGGCTACGAGCAGTACTTC.

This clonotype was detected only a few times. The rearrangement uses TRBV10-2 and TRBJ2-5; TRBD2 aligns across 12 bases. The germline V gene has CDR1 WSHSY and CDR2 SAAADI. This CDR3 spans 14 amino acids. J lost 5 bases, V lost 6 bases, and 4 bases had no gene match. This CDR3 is CASRGTSGPETQYF. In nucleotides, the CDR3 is TGCGCCAGCAGGGGGACTAGCGGGCCGGAGACCCAGTACTTC.

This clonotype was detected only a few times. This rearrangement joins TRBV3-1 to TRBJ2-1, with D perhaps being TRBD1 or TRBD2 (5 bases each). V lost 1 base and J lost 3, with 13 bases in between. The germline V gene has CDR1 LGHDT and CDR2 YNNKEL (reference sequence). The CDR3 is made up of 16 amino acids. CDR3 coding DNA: TGTGCCAGCAGCCAAGCTGGGGGTGGCCTCTACAATGAGCAGTTCTTC. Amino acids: CASSQAGGGLYNEQFF.

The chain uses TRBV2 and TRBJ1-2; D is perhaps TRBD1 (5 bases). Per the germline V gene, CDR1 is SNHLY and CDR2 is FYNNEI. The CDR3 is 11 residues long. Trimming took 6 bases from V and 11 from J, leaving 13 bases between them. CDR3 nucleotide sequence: TGTGCCAGCAGATGGGACTCCATGTACACCTTC. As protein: CASRWDSMYTF.

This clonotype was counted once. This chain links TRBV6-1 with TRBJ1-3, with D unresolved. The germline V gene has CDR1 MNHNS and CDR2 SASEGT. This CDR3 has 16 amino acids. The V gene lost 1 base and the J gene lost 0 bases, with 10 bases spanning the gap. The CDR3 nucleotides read TGTGCCAGCAGTGAAGGACGGCAGAGCTCTGGAAACACCATATATTTT. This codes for CASSEGRQSSGNTIYF.

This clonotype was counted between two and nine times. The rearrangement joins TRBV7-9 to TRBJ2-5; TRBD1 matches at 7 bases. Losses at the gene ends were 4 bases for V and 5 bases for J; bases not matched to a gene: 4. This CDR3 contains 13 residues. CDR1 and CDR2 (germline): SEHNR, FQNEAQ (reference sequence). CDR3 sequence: CASSWDSSETQYF. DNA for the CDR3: TGTGCCAGCAGCTGGGACAGTTCCGAGACCCAGTACTTC.

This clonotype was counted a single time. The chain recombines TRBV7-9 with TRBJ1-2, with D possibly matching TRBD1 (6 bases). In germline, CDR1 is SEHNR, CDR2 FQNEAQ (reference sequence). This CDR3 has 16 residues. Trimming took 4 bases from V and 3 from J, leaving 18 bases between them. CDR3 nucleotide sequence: TGTGCCAGCAGCTCCTTATGGACAGATGGGGACTATGGCTACACCTTC. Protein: CASSSLWTDGDYGYTF.